The clone carrying this T cell receptor (beta chain) was observed at least ten times. The read gets to within 3 residues of the CDR3 end, and the germline J gene fills in the rest. These data are taken from a study of T cell clonality in common variable immunodeficiency. Clones were sequenced by immunoSEQ multiplex PCR, and TCRdb holds only the in-frame ones, with some missing. This sample has tens of thousands of clones, each found more than once. Trimming took 4 bases from V and 4 from J, leaving 13 bases between them. The CDR3 loop spans 15 amino acids. Germline-derived CDR1 and CDR2 are SGHTA and FQGNSA.

The sequenced material came from peripheral blood mononuclear cells. The chain employs TRBV7-2 and TRBJ1-4, with D tentatively TRBD1 (5 bases). The clonotype comes from a person aged 18 to 75 in good health. This chain's CDR3 is CASSSLGAVNEKLFF. The sequenced CDR3 bases are TGTGCCAGCAGCTCCCTAGGGGCCGTTAATGAAAAA.